This T cell receptor (beta chain) is drawn from a study of cytomegalovirus exposure and HLA in healthy donors. General study findings and limits: Trimming of TCR beta V- and J-genes showed a link, identified in a later analysis, to a missense DCLRE1C variant. When the data were analyzed later, several of the most significant clusters appeared to be linked to common viral pathogens.

CDR1 and CDR2 (germline): MNHNS, SASEGT. J lost 1 base, V lost 4 bases, and 7 bases had no gene match. The CDR3 has 15 residues. PCR primers comprised 60 Vbeta and 13 Jbeta primers. Measured with immunoSEQ multiplex PCR; TCRdb has only the in-frame clones, and not every one. Here the sample spans around 180,000 clones, around 90% being singletons. Though probably carrying unrecorded immune exposures, donors were nominally healthy at sampling. This clone was seen a few times. Its target is not known. The clonotype comes from a woman between 18 and 29 years old in good health and CMV-seronegative. The rearrangement joins TRBV6-1 to TRBJ2-7, with TRBD1 matching 7 bases. Sequenced input: PBMCs. The chain's CDR3 is CASSGFRDSSYEQYF. The CDR3 DNA sequence: TGTGCCAGCAGTGGCTTCCGGGACAGTTCCTACGAGCAGTACTTC.